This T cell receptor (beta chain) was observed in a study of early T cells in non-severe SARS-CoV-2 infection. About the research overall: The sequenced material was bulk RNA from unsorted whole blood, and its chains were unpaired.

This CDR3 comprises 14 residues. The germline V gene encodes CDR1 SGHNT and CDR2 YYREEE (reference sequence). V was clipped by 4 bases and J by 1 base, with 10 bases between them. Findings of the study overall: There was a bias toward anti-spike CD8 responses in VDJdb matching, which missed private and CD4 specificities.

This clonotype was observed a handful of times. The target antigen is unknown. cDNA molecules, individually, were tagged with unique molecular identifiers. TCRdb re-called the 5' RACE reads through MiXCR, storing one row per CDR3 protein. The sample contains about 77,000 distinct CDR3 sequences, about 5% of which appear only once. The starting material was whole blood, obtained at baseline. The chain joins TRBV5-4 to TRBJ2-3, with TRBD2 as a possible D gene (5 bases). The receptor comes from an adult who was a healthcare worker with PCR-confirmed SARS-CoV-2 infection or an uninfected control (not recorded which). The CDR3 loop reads CASSLSGGTDTQYF. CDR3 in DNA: TGTGCCAGCAGCCTATCCGGGGGCACAGATACGCAGTATTTT.